The sequence of this T cell receptor beta chain was determined in a study of a mutant IDH1 vaccine in newly diagnosed glioma. Study-wide context: It was at week 35 that visit V12 occurred, and at week 47 that visit V13 did.

The CDR3 sequence is 15 residues long. V shed 4 bases, J shed 9 bases, and the junction held 10 bases outside the gene matches. Germline V gives CDR1 SGDLS, CDR2 YYNGEE. Some clones are missing from TCRdb's copy, which holds only in-frame ones; the method was immunoSEQ multiplex PCR. The top ten clones hold about 4.9% of a sample with some 58,000 clones, roughly 79% of them seen once. Time point denoted: week 35, safety follow-up. The content of each vaccine dose was 300 ug of mutant IDH1 20-mer peptide, and topical imiquimod accompanied it. As concerns this clone: The target antigen is unknown.

The input for sequencing was PBMCs, taken from a glioma patient whose treatment included an IDH1 peptide vaccine. V usage is TRBV9 and J usage is TRBJ2-1, with 10 positions matching TRBD2. This TCR was recovered from a man aged 40-49 years with glioma. CDR3 nucleotide sequence: TGTGCCAGCAGCCCGCAGCGGGGGGGCCTTGGTGAGCAGTTCTTC. Translation: CASSPQRGGLGEQFF.